The sequence of this T cell receptor beta chain was determined in a study of OX40 agonist ivuxolimab in advanced cancers. General study results and limits: Among the least clonally expanded were partial responders at 0.1-3.0 mg/kg.

The CDR3 is 14 residues long. J gave up 0 bases and V 4 bases, and 0 bases lay outside the gene matches. In germline, CDR1 is SNHLY, CDR2 FYNNEI. Assay: immunoSEQ multiplex PCR; the TCRdb copy retains only in-frame clones and omits some. This sample has around 100,000 clones; 80% to 90% occur once, and the top ten carry about 1.5%. Worth noting for this clone: Its specificity is unknown.

Sequenced here: CD4+ or CD8+ T cells sorted from blood, sampled in a trial of the OX40 agonist ivuxolimab. The clonotype comes from an adult with an advanced solid tumor such as melanoma, head and neck, liver or kidney cancer. The V and J genes are TRBV2 and TRBJ1-3; 7 bases are shared with TRBD1. The CDR3 here is CASSGTGSGNTIYF. In nucleotides, the CDR3 is TGTGCCAGCAGTGGGACAGGCTCTGGAAACACCATATATTTT.